This entry lists 21 T cell receptor beta chains sequenced from one sample in a study of blood T cell repertoires in COVID-19. Data came from immunoSEQ multiplex PCR; TCRdb stores just in-frame clones and leaves some out. In the table there are 30,000 to 45,000 clones, about 88% of which are singletons. The sample comprised peripheral blood. Receptor source: a man between 65 and 80 years old with active COVID-19.

This chain joins TRBV28 and TRBJ2-7; possible D gene TRBD2, 5 bases. Germline V lookup: CDR1 MDHEN, CDR2 SYDVKM. The length of the CDR3 is 15 residues. V lost 6 bases, J lost 6 bases, and 21 bases lay in between. This chain's CDR3 is CASRTTSGGLGEQYF. For the CDR3, the DNA is TGTGCCAGCAGAACAACCAGCGGAGGCCTGGGCGAGCAGTACTTC.

The chain recombines TRBV2 with TRBJ1-5; maybe TRBD1 (5 bases). The germline gives CDR1 SNHLY, CDR2 FYNNEI. The V end was cut by 7 bases, the J end by 1 base, with 11 bases between. This CDR3 spans 14 amino acids. This CDR3 is CASNGGGSNQPQHF. CDR3 DNA: TGTGCCAGCAATGGGGGAGGAAGCAATCAGCCCCAGCATTTT.

The V call is TRBV18, the J call TRBJ2-1; 7 bases line up with TRBD2. V trimming: 3 bases; J trimming: 7 bases; junction bases outside the gene matches: 9. The germline V gene has CDR1 KGHSH and CDR2 LQKENI. This CDR3 comprises 15 residues. DNA of the CDR3: TGTGCCAGCTCACCGAGCGGGGTGTCGAGGAATGAGCAGTTCTTC. Translating it yields CASSPSGVSRNEQFF.

V and J are TRBV11-2 and TRBJ2-3, with 7 bases fitting TRBD1. Germline V gene lookup returns CDR1 SGHAT and CDR2 FQNNGV. The junction had 6 bases not matched to a gene; V was cut back by 1 base and J by 2 bases. The CDR3 totals 16 residues. CDR3 DNA: TGTGCCAGCAGCTTAGGATACAGGGGAAACACAGATACGCAGTATTTT. Translating gives CASSLGYRGNTDTQYF.

The chain has TRBV28 and TRBJ2-6, with a weak D call TRBD2 (5 bases). This CDR3 has 15 amino acids. With 7 bases removed from V and 2 bases from J, the gap between germline ends came to 12 bases. Germline V CDR1 and CDR2: MDHEN, SYDVKM. CDR3 in amino acids: CASTPLGAGANVLTF. The CDR3 bases are TGTGCCAGCACCCCACTAGGAGCTGGGGCCAACGTCCTGACTTTC.

The V and J genes are TRBV18 and TRBJ1-5, with D possibly matching TRBD1 (5 bases). V was trimmed by 6 bases and J by 7 bases, leaving 16 bases between them. The CDR3 runs to 14 residues. Germline loops: CDR1 KGHSH, CDR2 LQKENI. CDR3 DNA: TGTGCCAGCTCGGCCGGCAGGGCGAGCCAGCCCCAGCATTTT. Protein sequence: CASSAGRASQPQHF.

The chain employs TRBV9 and TRBJ2-7; 13 nucleotides line up with TRBD2. The germline V gene has CDR1 SGDLS and CDR2 YYNGEE. Losses at the gene ends were 4 bases for V and 7 bases for J; bases not matched to a gene: 17. CDR3 size: 18 residues. CDR3 loop: CASSPSPSGLAGVVEQYF. Written as DNA, the CDR3 is TGTGCCAGCAGCCCCTCCCCTTCCGGACTAGCGGGAGTCGTTGAGCAGTACTTC.

The V and J genes are TRBV28 and TRBJ2-5, with TRBD1 identical over 7 bases. CDR1 is MDHEN and CDR2 is SYDVKM in the germline V gene. V trimming: 3 bases; J trimming: 2 bases; junction bases outside the gene matches: 9. This CDR3 has 16 residues. CDR3 DNA: TGTGCCAGCAGTTTCGACAGGGAAACAGTTCAAGAGACCCAGTACTTC. Protein: CASSFDRETVQETQYF.

The CDR3 reads CASSQGLGLRSSYNEQFF. The DNA for the CDR3 is TGTGCCAGCAGCCAGGGACTAGGCCTTCGGAGCTCCTACAATGAGCAGTTCTTC. The chain has TRBV9 and TRBJ2-1, with 8 bases fitting TRBD2. There are 18 residues in the CDR3. Trimming at V came to 4 bases and at J to 0 bases, leaving 12 bases not matched to a gene. Per germline, CDR1 SGDLS and CDR2 YYNGEE.

This clone came up a few times. V gene TRBV27 combines with J gene TRBJ2-4, with TRBD1 as a possible D gene (6 bases). The CDR3 sequence is 15 residues long. From germline, CDR1 is MNHEY and CDR2 SMNVEV (reference sequence). V lost 4 bases and J lost 2, with 12 bases in between. CDR3: CASSSFDRTKNIQYF. CDR3 bases: TGTGCCAGCAGTTCCTTCGACAGGACCAAAAACATTCAGTACTTC.

The CDR3 sequence: CASSLGRTGDEQYF. The CDR3 DNA reads TGTGCCAGCAGCTTAGGGAGGACAGGGGACGAGCAGTACTTC. This chain connects TRBV11-2 to TRBJ2-7; 9 bases line up with TRBD1. V trimming: 1 base; J trimming: 5 bases; junction bases outside the gene matches: 3. Germline V gene sequence: CDR1 SGHAT, CDR2 FQNNGV. This CDR3 is built from 14 residues.

This clone was found a few times. The rearrangement links TRBV30 to TRBJ2-7; tentatively, D is TRBD2 (6 bases). The CDR3 extends over 13 amino acids. Germline CDR1 GTSNPN, CDR2 SVGIG (reference sequence). The CDR3 is CAGRGPPSYEQYF. In DNA form, the CDR3 reads TGTGCGGGGCGGGGACCCCCCTCCTACGAGCAGTACTTC.

This clone appeared once. V gene TRBV18 combines with J gene TRBJ1-6, with TRBD1 matching over 7 bases. Germline V CDR1 and CDR2: KGHSH, LQKENI. The V and J ends lost 6 bases and 14 bases, in that order; junction bases with no gene match: 4. The CDR3 runs to 11 residues. The CDR3 region is CASSFTGALHF. CDR3 DNA sequence: TGTGCCAGCTCTTTCACAGGGGCCCTCCACTTT.

This clone appeared once. V usage is TRBV18 and J usage is TRBJ1-6; D not certain. Trimming left V 7 bases short and J 8 bases short, with 12 bases between. Germline V CDR1 and CDR2: KGHSH, LQKENI. The CDR3 runs to 13 residues. CDR3 residues: CASFGRLDSPLHF. DNA of the CDR3: TGTGCCAGCTTTGGCAGATTGGATTCACCCCTCCACTTT. Full variable domain (remainder filled in from reference TRBV18 and TRBJ1-6): NAGVMQNPRHLVRRRGQEARLRCSPMKGHSHVYWYRQLPEEGLKFMVYLQKENIIDESGMPKERFSAEFPKEGPSILRIQQVVRGDSAAYFCASFGRLDSPLHFGNGTRLTVT.

To note about this clone: Mismatch with germline at one junction end may stem from a read error. The rearrangement links TRBV5-1 to TRBJ2-7, with D perhaps TRBD1 (6 bases). Germline assignment: CDR1 SGHRS and CDR2 YFSETQ. The CDR3 spans 12 residues. The DNA for the CDR3 is TGCGCCAGCAGCGGGAGCCTTGGACAGCCTATATTC. Protein product: CASSGSLGQPIF.

The rearrangement uses TRBV24-1 and TRBJ2-2, with 10 positions matching TRBD1. This CDR3 is 19 amino acids long. CDR1 is KGHDR and CDR2 is SFDVKD in the germline V gene. V gave up 4 bases and J gave up 5 bases; unmatched junction bases: 15. CDR3 amino acids: CATSDSLSLRDRGTGELFF. The CDR3, as DNA: TGTGCCACCAGTGACTCTTTGTCCCTCCGGGACAGGGGAACCGGGGAGCTGTTTTTT.

The genes are TRBV6-5 and TRBJ2-7, with a weak D call TRBD2 (6 bases). Germline V gene sequence: CDR1 MNHEY, CDR2 SVGAGI. The CDR3 length is 15 residues. Trimming removed 6 bases from V and 0 bases from J, with 15 bases in between. The CDR3, as DNA: TGTGCCAGCAGGAACTCTTGGGGGGTCTCCTACGAGCAGTACTTC. Amino acid sequence: CASRNSWGVSYEQYF.

This chain joins TRBV18 and TRBJ1-5; 7 positions agree with TRBD1. The germline V gene encodes CDR1 KGHSH and CDR2 LQKENI. The CDR3 loop spans 14 amino acids. V lost 3 bases to trimming and J lost 8 bases; unmatched junction nucleotides: 7. The CDR3 DNA is TGTGCCAGCTCACCGGACAGGACCTCGAAGCCCCAGCATTTT. Protein product: CASSPDRTSKPQHF.

This sequence joins TRBV27 and TRBJ2-6; no clear D. V was pared by 7 bases and J by 1 base, with 11 bases between. The CDR3 totals 15 residues. Germline CDR1 is MNHEY and CDR2 is SMNVEV (reference sequence). CDR3 nucleotide sequence: TGTGCCAGCAAGTCAACACCTTCTGGGGCCAACGTCCTGACTTTC. This codes for CASKSTPSGANVLTF.

The rearrangement joins TRBV9 to TRBJ2-1, with 7 bases matching TRBD2. V lost 3 bases, J lost 10 bases, and 10 bases stayed unmatched. The germline V gene has CDR1 SGDLS and CDR2 YYNGEE. The CDR3 runs to 14 residues. The CDR3 sequence: CASSATPTSLEQFF. The CDR3 DNA sequence: TGTGCCAGCAGCGCTACCCCGACTAGCCTGGAGCAGTTCTTC.

The chain couples TRBV14 to TRBJ2-1, with D possibly TRBD2 on 6 matching bases. From germline, CDR1 is SGHDN and CDR2 FVKESK. The CDR3 loop spans 11 amino acids. The V gene lost 4 bases and the J gene lost 9 bases, with 7 bases spanning the gap. The CDR3: CASSLGSEQFF. For the CDR3, the DNA is TGTGCCAGCAGCCTCGGGAGTGAGCAGTTCTTC.